These 30 T cell receptor beta chains share one sample of origin, sequenced in a study of blood T cell repertoires in COVID-19 (dated by TCRdb to 2020 to 2021). To prepare the library, the immunoSEQ multiplex PCR assay was applied. Not all clones reach the TCRdb copy of this immuneACCESS table, which keeps in-frame sequences only. Checked studies attribute under half of the gap to unresolved V genes and leave the rest unexplained. The sample profile shows tens of thousands of clones; approximately 80% of them were found once. The ten largest account for about 6.2% of the sample. Sequencing was carried out using peripheral blood. The receptor source for this set is a human donor in a cohort sampled during active or convalescent COVID-19.

This clone was seen more than once but under ten times. This chain connects TRBV27 to TRBJ1-2, with D unclear. Trimming took off 2 bases at V and 3 bases at J, with 13 bases between the two ends. This CDR3 is 15 amino acids long. The germline V gene encodes CDR1 MNHEY and CDR2 SMNVEV (reference sequence). As DNA, the CDR3 is TGTGCCAGCAGTTTAGATGCACAGTTTTACTATGGCTACACCTTC. Amino acids: CASSLDAQFYYGYTF.

This chain links TRBV27 with TRBJ1-2; possibly TRBD1 for D (6 bases). V lost 3 bases and J lost 5, with 10 bases in between. The CDR3 is 13 residues long. Per germline, CDR1 MNHEY and CDR2 SMNVEV (reference sequence). CDR3 sequence reads: CASSFDRSYGYTF. Written as DNA, the CDR3 is TGTGCCAGCAGTTTCGACAGGAGTTATGGCTACACCTTC.

This rearrangement joins TRBV6-5 to TRBJ2-5; TRBD2 matches 7 bases. CDR1 MNHEY and CDR2 SVGAGI come from the germline V gene. The CDR3 runs 12 residues. V dropped 6 bases and J dropped 5; count of bases not matched to a gene: 3. The DNA of the CDR3 is TGTGCCAGCAGCACGGGAGGCGAGACCCAGTACTTC. Its protein product is CASSTGGETQYF.

This clone is a singleton in its sample. V gene TRBV2 combines with J gene TRBJ1-3; TRBD1 agrees at 10 bases. The trim removed 5 bases at V and 0 bases at J, leaving 1 base unmatched. Germline-derived CDR1 and CDR2 are SNHLY and FYNNEI. The CDR3 covers 15 residues. CDR3 coding DNA: TGTGCCAGCAGTTGGGACAGGGGCTCTGGAAACACCATATATTTT. Translated, it gives CASSWDRGSGNTIYF.

The CDR3 loop reads CASSARGAGKETQYF. The CDR3 DNA is TGTGCCAGCAGTGCCCGGGGGGCGGGGAAAGAGACCCAGTACTTC. The chain combines TRBV25-1 with TRBJ2-5, with a possible D match to TRBD2 (7 bases). Germline CDR1 is MGHDK and CDR2 is SYGVNS. Trimming cost V 4 bases and J 3 bases, with 15 bases left between them. The CDR3 is 15 amino acids. The entire variable domain, with the rest obtained from reference TRBV25-1 and TRBJ2-5, is as follows: EADIYQTPRYLVIGTGKKITLECSQTMGHDKMYWYQQDPGMELHLIHYSYGVNSTEKGDLSSESTVSRIRTEHFPLTLESARPSHTSQYLCASSARGAGKETQYFGPGTRLLVL.

The chain is built from TRBV5-3 and TRBJ1-2, with 7 bases identical to TRBD1. TRBV5-3 is an ORF; its function is uncertain. Trimming took 4 bases from V and 5 from J; bases not matched to a gene: 5. The CDR3 loop spans 13 amino acids. The CDR3: CARSGGQRYGYTF. The CDR3, as DNA: TGTGCCAGAAGCGGGGGACAGCGATATGGCTACACCTTC.

The chain is built from TRBV2 and TRBJ2-7, with 7 bases aligning to TRBD1. This CDR3 is built from 15 residues. Germline values: CDR1 SNHLY, CDR2 FYNNEI. With V trimmed by 1 base and J by 5 bases, 8 bases remained unmatched. CDR3 residues: CASSEGARGTDEQYF. The CDR3 nucleotides are TGTGCCAGCAGTGAAGGGGCCAGGGGGACCGACGAGCAGTACTTC.

J is TRBJ2-5 and V is TRBV29-1, with TRBD1 matching over 7 bases. The CDR3 has 14 residues. The V gene end was trimmed by 2 bases and the J gene end by 2 bases; junction bases not matched to a gene: 5. Germline values: CDR1 SQVTM, CDR2 ANQGSEA. The CDR3 here is CSVESQGVQETQYF. The CDR3 nucleotides read TGCAGCGTTGAATCTCAGGGGGTACAAGAGACCCAGTACTTC.

The genes are TRBV28 and TRBJ1-1, with D uncertain. There are 15 residues in the CDR3. Between the trimmed V and J ends, which lost 4 bases and 2 bases, there was a span of 14 bases. Per the germline V gene, CDR1 is MDHEN and CDR2 is SYDVKM. In nucleotides, the CDR3 is TGTGCCAGCAGTTACTCTACGGGGTTTAACACTGAAGCTTTCTTT. Protein product: CASSYSTGFNTEAFF.

V usage is TRBV7-2 and J usage is TRBJ1-5; D is uncertain. In germline, CDR1 is SGHTA, CDR2 FQGNSA. V was pared by 1 base and J by 7 bases, with 14 bases between. This CDR3 has 15 residues. CDR3 bases: TGTGCCAGCAGCTTAGGAGGGATTTTTGGGCAGCCCCAGCATTTT. Residues: CASSLGGIFGQPQHF.

The J gene is TRBJ2-5, the V gene TRBV3-1 (or the pseudogene TRBV3-2); 7 nucleotides line up with TRBD1. Germline V gene sequence: CDR1 LGHDT, CDR2 YNNKEL (reference sequence). The CDR3 totals 13 residues. J lost 4 bases, V lost 7 bases, and 6 bases had no gene match. The CDR3: CASKGGPGETQYF. The CDR3 DNA reads as TGTGCCAGCAAAGGGGGCCCAGGAGAGACCCAGTACTTC.

This chain connects TRBV24-1 to TRBJ1-2; 10 bases map to TRBD1. V lost 4 bases to trimming and J lost 8 bases; unmatched junction nucleotides: 3. CDR1 and CDR2 (germline): KGHDR, SFDVKD. The CDR3 sequence is 13 residues long. The CDR3 DNA sequence: TGTGCCACCAGTGACCAGACAGGGGGCGGCTACACCTTC. Its translation: CATSDQTGGGYTF.

Here the CDR3 reads CASSQDVSTDTQYF. The CDR3 bases are TGTGCCAGCAGCCAAGACGTTAGCACAGATACGCAGTATTTT. This chain connects TRBV4-2 to TRBJ2-3; D call uncertain. Per the germline V gene, CDR1 is LGHNA and CDR2 is YNFKEQ. The CDR3 covers 14 residues. The V gene lost 0 bases and the J gene lost 0 bases, with 4 bases spanning the gap.

The V gene is TRBV29-1, the J gene TRBJ1-5; 8 bases map to TRBD1. CDR1 and CDR2 from the germline V gene are SQVTM and ANQGSEA. Germline trimming cut 7 bases from V and 5 bases from J; bases unmatched to any gene: 7. The CDR3 has 13 residues. CDR3 nucleotides: TGCAGCGCCAGGACAGGGCCTGATCAGCCCCAGCATTTT. Protein product: CSARTGPDQPQHF.

The CDR3 coding sequence is TGTGCCAGCAGTTCAAGCGGGGGGGCCGGGGAGCTGTTTTTT. Translated, it gives CASSSSGGAGELFF. The chain carries TRBV11-3 and TRBJ2-2, with 10 bases fitting TRBD2. The germline V gene encodes CDR1 SGHNT and CDR2 YENEEA. J gave up 6 bases and V 6 bases, and 4 bases lay outside the gene matches. The CDR3 extends over 14 amino acids.

This chain uses TRBV4-1 with TRBJ2-3; D possibly corresponds to TRBD2 (6 bases). CDR3 length equals 19 residues. Per the germline V gene, CDR1 is MGHRA and CDR2 is YSYEKL. The V and J ends lost 4 bases and 0 bases respectively, with 23 bases between them. This CDR3 is CASSLLEGLLPTSTDTQYF. DNA for the CDR3: TGCGCCAGCAGCCTTCTGGAGGGGCTTTTACCAACTAGCACAGATACGCAGTATTTT.

This clone was recorded only once. This chain connects TRBV16 to TRBJ1-2, with D maybe TRBD1 (5 bases). V dropped 8 bases and J dropped 8 bases, with 18 bases sitting between them. The CDR3 is 13 amino acids. In germline, CDR1 is KGHSY, CDR2 FQNENV. CDR3 coding DNA: TGTGCCAGCGTCCTGGAGGGGTTCGGGGGCTACACCTTC. It translates to CASVLEGFGGYTF.

The V call is TRBV3-1 (or the pseudogene TRBV3-2), the J call TRBJ2-7; possible D gene TRBD1, 6 bases. Trimming took off 8 bases at V and 0 bases at J, with 14 bases between the two ends. This CDR3 has 14 amino acids. The germline gives CDR1 LGHDT, CDR2 YNNKEL (reference sequence). The CDR3 bases are TGTGCCAGCGGTTTAGGCAGGGGCTCCTACGAGCAGTACTTC. This codes for CASGLGRGSYEQYF.

The chain has TRBV7-9 and TRBJ1-3, with 8 bases matching TRBD1. V shed 6 bases and J 3 bases; nucleotides not matched to a gene: 7. Germline V gene sequence: CDR1 SEHNR, CDR2 FQNEAQ (reference sequence). This CDR3 has 15 amino acids. The CDR3 coding sequence is TGTGCCAGCAGGCCTACAGGGGGTCGTGGAAACACCATATATTTT. It translates to CASRPTGGRGNTIYF.

The CDR3 region is CASSQGARNYGYTF. The CDR3, as DNA: TGTGCCAGCAGCCAAGGGGCACGTAACTATGGCTACACCTTC. The rearrangement links TRBV3-1 (or the pseudogene TRBV3-2) to TRBJ1-2; D is undetermined. Trimming shortened V by 1 base and J by 1 base, and 7 bases separated the two germline ends. Germline assignment: CDR1 LGHDT and CDR2 YNNKEL (reference sequence). The CDR3 spans 14 residues.

V is TRBV5-5 and J is TRBJ1-2; D not certain. V lost 0 bases and J lost 4, with 7 bases in between. The germline gives CDR1 SGHKS, CDR2 YYEKEE (reference sequence). This CDR3 region has 13 residues. DNA of the CDR3: TGTGCCAGCAGCTTGGATAGCATCTATGGCTACACCTTC. Amino acids: CASSLDSIYGYTF.

The CDR3 region is CASSQPTGPAFF. The CDR3 DNA reads TGTGCCAGCAGCCAACCGACAGGGCCGGCTTTCTTT. The chain carries TRBV3-1 (or the pseudogene TRBV3-2) and TRBJ1-1; 7 bases fit TRBD1. Germline trimming cut 2 bases from V and 11 bases from J; bases unmatched to any gene: 5. The CDR3 is 12 residues long. Germline-derived CDR1 and CDR2 are LGHDT and YNNKEL (reference sequence).

This clone has more than one count but fewer than ten. This sequence joins TRBV5-4 and TRBJ1-2, with 7 bases matching TRBD1. V trimming: 4 bases; J trimming: 8 bases; junction bases outside the gene matches: 5. Germline V lookup: CDR1 SGHNT, CDR2 YYREEE (reference sequence). The CDR3 has 12 amino acids. The CDR3 DNA is TGTGCCAGCAGCGTGACAGGGCTAGGCTACACCTTC. Translation gives CASSVTGLGYTF.

The rearrangement uses TRBV7-2 and TRBJ1-4; perhaps TRBD1 as D (5 bases). V gave up 5 bases and J gave up 3 bases, with 7 bases separating them. Germline V gives CDR1 SGHTA, CDR2 FQGNSA. The CDR3 extends over 13 amino acids. The CDR3 here is CASSGGANEKLFF. The DNA of the CDR3 is TGTGCCAGCAGCGGGGGGGCTAATGAAAAACTGTTTTTT.

The J gene is TRBJ1-5, the V gene TRBV19; D is uncertain. The CDR3 has 17 amino acids. Deletions cut 6 bases from V and 3 bases from J, with 21 bases between. From germline, CDR1 is LNHDA and CDR2 SQIVND (reference sequence). The CDR3 DNA is TGTGCCAGTAGCCCGTTAAGAGATTTCGGGTTCAATCAGCCCCAGCATTTT. Encoded protein: CASSPLRDFGFNQPQHF.

The rearrangement links TRBV7-2 to TRBJ1-1; D possibly corresponds to TRBD1 (6 bases). The CDR3 covers 15 residues. From germline, CDR1 is SGHTA and CDR2 FQGNSA. The V and J ends lost 1 base and 5 bases respectively, with 14 bases between them. The CDR3 DNA sequence: TGTGCCAGCAGCTTAGTGGGGGGGCTGGGTACTGAAGCTTTCTTT. Its protein is CASSLVGGLGTEAFF. The full variable domain, in which reference TRBV7-2 and TRBJ1-1 provide the parts outside the CDR3, is GAGVSQSPSNKVTEKGKDVELRCDPISGHTALYWYRQSLGQGLEFLIYFQGNSAPDKSGLPSDRFSAERTGGSVSTLTIQRTQQEDSAVYLCASSLVGGLGTEAFFGQGTRLTVV.

The count of this clone is one. The chain links TRBV2 to TRBJ2-7; the match to TRBD1 covers 10 bases. This CDR3 comprises 14 residues. The trim removed 2 bases at V and 7 bases at J, leaving 5 bases unmatched. Germline CDR1 SNHLY, CDR2 FYNNEI. This CDR3 is CASSERGQGSEQYF. CDR3 nucleotide sequence: TGTGCCAGCAGTGAACGGGGACAGGGGAGTGAGCAGTACTTC.

The CDR3 nucleotides are TGCGCCAGCAGCCCGGGACTAGCGGGGGCCACATACAATGAGCAGTTCTTC. Amino acids: CASSPGLAGATYNEQFF. The V call is TRBV5-1, the J call TRBJ2-1; 14 bases are a match to TRBD2. The CDR3 extends over 17 amino acids. The V gene end was trimmed by 4 bases and the J gene end by 4 bases; junction bases not matched to a gene: 7. In germline, CDR1 is SGHRS, CDR2 YFSETQ.

This clone was seen more than once but under ten times. The chain joins TRBV5-5 to TRBJ2-1; 9 bases map to TRBD1. With V trimmed by 5 bases and J by 0 bases, 9 bases remained unmatched. CDR1 and CDR2 (germline): SGHKS, YYEKEE (reference sequence). CDR3 length: 17 amino acids. In DNA, the CDR3 is TGTGCCAGCAGTATTACACTGACAGGGGGCTCCTACAATGAGCAGTTCTTC. Translated: CASSITLTGGSYNEQFF.

This clone showed up just once. The genes are TRBV5-6 and TRBJ1-2, with D maybe TRBD1 (5 bases). The CDR3 consists of 15 residues. Between the trimmed V and J ends, which lost 0 bases and 3 bases, there was a span of 12 bases. Per the germline V gene, CDR1 is SGHDT and CDR2 is YYEEEE. This chain's CDR3 is CASSLVAGNDYGYTF. CDR3 nucleotide sequence: TGTGCCAGCAGCTTGGTGGCAGGGAATGACTATGGCTACACCTTC.